Given below is one T cell receptor (beta chain) in context. Germline lookup yields CDR1 SGHDN and CDR2 FVKESK. The V end was cut by 3 bases, the J end by 2 bases, with 16 bases between. The CDR3 runs 16 residues. Template material for amplifying TCR beta CDR3 regions consisted of RNA transcripts. The primer set for the first-round RT-PCR of the TCR CDR3 was HTBI. TCRdb re-analysed the multiplex PCR reads in MiXCR, keeping a single row per CDR3 protein. The profile shows hundreds of thousands of distinct CDR3 sequences, 18% of them singletons. The data derive from a study of T cells in Graves' hyperthyroidism and ophthalmopathy.

V gene TRBV14 combines with J gene TRBJ2-5; possible D gene TRBD2, 6 bases. This receptor was identified in a woman in her fifties or sixties with Graves' hyperthyroidism that later progressed to Graves' ophthalmopathy. Sequenced input: blood. The CDR3 bases are TGTGCCAGCAGCCAGTTGACTAGTCCCACTCAAGAGACCCAGTACTTC. Protein sequence: CASSQLTSPTQETQYF.